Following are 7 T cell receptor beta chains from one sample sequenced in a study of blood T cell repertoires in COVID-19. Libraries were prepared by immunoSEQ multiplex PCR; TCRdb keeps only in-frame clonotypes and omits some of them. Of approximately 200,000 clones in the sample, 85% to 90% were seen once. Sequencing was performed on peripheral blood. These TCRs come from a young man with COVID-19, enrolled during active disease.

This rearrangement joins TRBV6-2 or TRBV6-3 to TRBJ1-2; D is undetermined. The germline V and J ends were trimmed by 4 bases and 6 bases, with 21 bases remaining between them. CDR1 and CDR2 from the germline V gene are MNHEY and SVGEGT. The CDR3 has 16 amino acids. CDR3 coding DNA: TGTGCCAGCAGTTTCAATCGGGGTACGAAGATCCATGGCTACACCTTC. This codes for CASSFNRGTKIHGYTF.

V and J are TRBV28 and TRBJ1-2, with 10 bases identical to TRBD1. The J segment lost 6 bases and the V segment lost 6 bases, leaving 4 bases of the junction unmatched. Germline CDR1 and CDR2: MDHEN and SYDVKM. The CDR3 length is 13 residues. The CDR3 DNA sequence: TGTGCCAGCAGGCTCGGGACAGGGGATGGCTACACCTTC. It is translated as CASRLGTGDGYTF.

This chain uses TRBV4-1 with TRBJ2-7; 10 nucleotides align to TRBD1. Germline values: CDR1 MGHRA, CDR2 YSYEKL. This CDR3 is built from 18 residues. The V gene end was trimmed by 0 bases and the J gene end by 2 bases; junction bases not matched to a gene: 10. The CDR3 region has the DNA TGCGCCAGCAGCCAAGAAAGGGACAGGGGTATGATCACCTACGAGCAGTACTTC. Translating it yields CASSQERDRGMITYEQYF.

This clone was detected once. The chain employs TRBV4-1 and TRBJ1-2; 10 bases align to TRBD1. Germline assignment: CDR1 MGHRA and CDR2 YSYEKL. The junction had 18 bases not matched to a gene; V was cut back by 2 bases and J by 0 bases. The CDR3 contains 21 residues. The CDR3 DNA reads TGCGCCAGCAGCCAACAAACCCGATTTCCGGGACAGGGGCTTCCTAACTATGGCTACACCTTC. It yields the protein CASSQQTRFPGQGLPNYGYTF.

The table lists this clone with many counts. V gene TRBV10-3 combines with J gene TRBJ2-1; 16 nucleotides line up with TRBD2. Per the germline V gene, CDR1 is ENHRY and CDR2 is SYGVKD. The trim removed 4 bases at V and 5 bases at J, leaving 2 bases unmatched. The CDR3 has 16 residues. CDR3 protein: CAISAGLAGGNNEQFF. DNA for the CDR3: TGTGCCATCAGTGCGGGACTAGCGGGAGGGAACAATGAGCAGTTCTTC.

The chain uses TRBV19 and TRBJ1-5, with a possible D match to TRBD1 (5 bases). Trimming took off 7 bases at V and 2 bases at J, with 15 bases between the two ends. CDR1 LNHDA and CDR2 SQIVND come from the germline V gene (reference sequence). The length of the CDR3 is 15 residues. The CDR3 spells CASTPDSLGNQPQHF. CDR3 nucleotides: TGTGCCAGTACCCCTGACAGCTTGGGCAATCAGCCCCAGCATTTT.

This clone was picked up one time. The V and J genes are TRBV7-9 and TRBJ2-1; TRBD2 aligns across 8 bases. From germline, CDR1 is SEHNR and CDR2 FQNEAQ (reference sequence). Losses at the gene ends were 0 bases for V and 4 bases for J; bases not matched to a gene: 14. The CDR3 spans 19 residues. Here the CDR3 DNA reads TGTGCCAGCAGCTTAGCGCGTATTCGGGAGGGCCGCAGATACAATGAGCAGTTCTTC. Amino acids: CASSLARIREGRRYNEQFF.